The rows below give T cell receptor beta chains drawn from one sample of a study of T cell responses to AZD1222 COVID-19 vaccine. Produced via immunoSEQ multiplex PCR; TCRdb's table is partial and in-frame only. This table has around 130,000 clones, 86% appearing once. Material: peripheral blood, obtained 28 days after the second AZD1222 dose. These receptors originate from an adult who received the AZD1222 COVID-19 vaccine. The CDR3 runs from the conserved cysteine through the conserved F or W. The D gene is left open where the match is weak. Expanded clones get a size class; other rows say once, few or many, or leave the size out.

D,size,V,J,DNA,CDR3
-,-,TRBV10-3,TRBJ2-3,TGTGCCATCAGTATAACGGCTGTCGATACGCAGTATTTT,CAISITAVDTQYF
-,-,TRBV12-3/TRBV12-4,TRBJ2-1,TGTGCCAGCAGTTTTACTATATACAATGAGCAGTTCTTC,CASSFTIYNEQFF
TRBD1,-,TRBV10-2,TRBJ1-5,TGCGCCAGCAGTCCACAGGGACAGGGGCTGGGATGGCCCCAGCATTTT,CASSPQGQGLGWPQHF
TRBD2,-,TRBV11-2,TRBJ2-3,TGTGCCAGCAGCTTAGCTCCCCTAGCGGGGGCTCTCACAGATACGCAGTATTTT,CASSLAPLAGALTDTQYF
-,-,TRBV7-3,TRBJ2-7,TGTGCCAGCAGCTCGGGTCCTGGCGGGGTCTACGAGCAGTACTTC,CASSSGPGGVYEQYF
-,-,TRBV29-1,TRBJ2-7,TGCAGCGTTGAAGATCTAGTCAGCTACGAGCAGTACTTC,CSVEDLVSYEQYF
-,-,TRBV7-9,TRBJ1-1,TGTGCCAGCACCTTTTTGGGGGCCATGAACACTGAAGCTTTCTTT,CASTFLGAMNTEAFF
TRBD1,-,TRBV19,TRBJ2-4,TGTGCCAGTAGTACCCAGACAGGGCAAGGAAACATTCAGTACTTC,CASSTQTGQGNIQYF
TRBD1,-,TRBV6-2/TRBV6-3,TRBJ1-6,TGTGCCAGCAGTTCGACAGGGCCTTCACCCCTCCACTTT,CASSSTGPSPLHF
-,-,TRBV19,TRBJ1-3,TGTGCCAGTAGTTCCGACAGAATCTCTGGAAACACCATATATTTT,CASSSDRISGNTIYF
-,-,TRBV5-1,TRBJ2-7,TGCGCCAGCAGCTTGGGACTGCGGGAAAACGAGCAGTACTTC,CASSLGLRENEQYF
TRBD1,once,TRBV18,TRBJ1-5,TGTGCCAGCTCACCCGAACAGGGGCAGCCCCAGCATTTT,CASSPEQGQPQHF
-,-,TRBV6-5,TRBJ2-7,TGTGCCAGCAGTTATGACCGTCACGAGCAGTACTTC,CASSYDRHEQYF
-,-,TRBV9,TRBJ1-1,TGTGCCAGCAGCGAGGGGGGGAACACTGAAGCTTTCTTT,CASSEGGNTEAFF
-,-,TRBV6-6,TRBJ2-7,TGTGCCAGCAGTTACGACCAATCCTACGAGCAGTACTTC,CASSYDQSYEQYF
-,-,TRBV4-1,TRBJ1-6,TGCGCCAGCAGCCAAGGTTTTGGACTGTATAATTCACCCCTCCACTTT,CASSQGFGLYNSPLHF
-,-,TRBV29-1,TRBJ2-5,TGCAGCGGATATTGGGGAGAGACCCAGTACTTC,CSGYWGETQYF
TRBD1,-,TRBV28,TRBJ1-1,TGTGCCAGCAGTTATCCCGGGACAGTAAGGTACACTGAAGCTTTCTTT,CASSYPGTVRYTEAFF
-,-,TRBV5-1,TRBJ2-2,TGCGCCAGCAGCTTGACCGATGGGGAGGAAGGGGAGCTGTTTTTT,CASSLTDGEEGELFF
-,once,TRBV7-6,TRBJ2-7,TGTGCCAGCAGCTTTCATGACAGAGAGGGCGGCGAGCAGTACTTC,CASSFHDREGGEQYF
-,-,TRBV19,TRBJ1-6,TGTGCCAGCAGCGAAAGCCCGGGACACAATTCACCCCTCCACTTT,CASSESPGHNSPLHF
TRBD1,-,TRBV7-8,TRBJ1-4,TGTGCCAGCAGACCCGCCCCGGAGGGGGCGCGTTGGGAAAAACTGTTTTTT,CASRPAPEGARWEKLFF
-,few,TRBV19,TRBJ2-3,TGTGCCAGTAGTATGGGAAGGGGGGATACGCAGTATTTT,CASSMGRGDTQYF
-,-,TRBV2,TRBJ1-6,TGTGCCAGCAGTGAAGCTCGTGTCGGATCACCCCTCCACTTT,CASSEARVGSPLHF
-,once,TRBV28,TRBJ1-1,TGTGCCAGCCGGACAAATGGGAATGAAGCTTTCTTT,CASRTNGNEAFF
TRBD1,-,TRBV6-5,TRBJ1-1,TGTGCCAGCAGTTTAGGCGGGACAGGGGATTTTGAAGCTTTCTTT,CASSLGGTGDFEAFF